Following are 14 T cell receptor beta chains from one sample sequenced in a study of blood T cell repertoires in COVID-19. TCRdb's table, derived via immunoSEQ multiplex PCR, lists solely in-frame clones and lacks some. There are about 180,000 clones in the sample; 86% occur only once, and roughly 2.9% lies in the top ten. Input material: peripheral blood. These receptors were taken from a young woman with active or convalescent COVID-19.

This CDR3 is CASSIEEGAPAKNIQYF. CDR3 DNA sequence: TGTGCCAGTAGTATAGAGGAGGGGGCTCCGGCCAAAAACATTCAGTACTTC. The chain employs TRBV19 and TRBJ2-4; tentative D call: TRBD1 (7 bases). There are 17 residues in the CDR3. V was pared by 0 bases and J by 1 base, with 13 bases between. Germline V gene lookup returns CDR1 LNHDA and CDR2 SQIVND (reference sequence).

The CDR3 is CASSSSYTGSMAKNIQYF. The CDR3, as DNA: TGTGCCAGCAGCTCCTCCTATACAGGGAGCATGGCCAAAAACATTCAGTACTTC. J is TRBJ2-4 and V is TRBV7-9, with D perhaps matching TRBD1 (6 bases). Per the germline V gene, CDR1 is SEHNR and CDR2 is FQNEAQ (reference sequence). The CDR3 extends over 18 amino acids. V was trimmed by 4 bases and J by 1 base, leaving 20 bases between them.

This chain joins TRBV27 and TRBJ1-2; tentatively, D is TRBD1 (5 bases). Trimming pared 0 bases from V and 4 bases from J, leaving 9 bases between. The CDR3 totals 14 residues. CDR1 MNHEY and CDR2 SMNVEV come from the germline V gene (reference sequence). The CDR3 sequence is CASSLSQGGYGYTF. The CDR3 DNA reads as TGTGCCAGCAGTTTATCCCAGGGCGGCTATGGCTACACCTTC.

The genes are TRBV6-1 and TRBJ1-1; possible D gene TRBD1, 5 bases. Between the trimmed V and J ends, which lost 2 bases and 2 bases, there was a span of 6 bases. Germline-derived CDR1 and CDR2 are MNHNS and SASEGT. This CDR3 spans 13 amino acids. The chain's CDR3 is CASSEQGNTEAFF. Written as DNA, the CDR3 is TGTGCCAGCAGTGAACAGGGAAACACTGAAGCTTTCTTT.

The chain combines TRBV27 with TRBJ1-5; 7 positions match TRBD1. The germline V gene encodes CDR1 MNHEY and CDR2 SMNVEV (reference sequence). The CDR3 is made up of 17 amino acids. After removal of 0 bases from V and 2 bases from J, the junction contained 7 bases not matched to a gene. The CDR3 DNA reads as TGTGCCAGCAGTTTATCGACTAAGGGGGCCGGCAATCAGCCCCAGCATTTT. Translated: CASSLSTKGAGNQPQHF.

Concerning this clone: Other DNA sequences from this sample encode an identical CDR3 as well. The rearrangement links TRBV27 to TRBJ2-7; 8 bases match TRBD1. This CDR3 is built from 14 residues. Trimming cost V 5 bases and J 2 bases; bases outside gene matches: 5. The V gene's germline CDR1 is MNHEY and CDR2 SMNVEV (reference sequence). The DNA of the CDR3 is TGTGCCAGCAGTCCCCGGACAGGGACCTACGAGCAGTACTTC. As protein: CASSPRTGTYEQYF.

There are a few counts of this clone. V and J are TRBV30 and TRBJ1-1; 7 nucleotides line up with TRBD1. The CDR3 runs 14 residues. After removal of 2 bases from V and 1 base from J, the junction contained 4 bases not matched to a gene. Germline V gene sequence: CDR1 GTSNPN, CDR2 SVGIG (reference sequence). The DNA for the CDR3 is TGTGCCTGGAGTTTCGGGACAGCGAACACTGAAGCTTTCTTT. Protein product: CAWSFGTANTEAFF.

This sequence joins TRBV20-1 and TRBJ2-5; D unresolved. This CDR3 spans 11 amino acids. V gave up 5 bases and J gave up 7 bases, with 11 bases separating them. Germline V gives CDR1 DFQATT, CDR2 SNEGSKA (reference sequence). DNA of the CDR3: TGCAGTGCTGCGAACCCGGGGACCCAGTACTTC. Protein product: CSAANPGTQYF.

CDR3 loop: CASSLAPRTSTDTQYF. CDR3 coding DNA: TGTGCCAGCAGCTTAGCCCCTCGGACTAGCACAGATACGCAGTATTTT. This chain links TRBV7-9 with TRBJ2-3, with TRBD2 as a possible D gene (5 bases). V was clipped by 0 bases and J by 0 bases, with 10 bases between them. This CDR3 has 16 residues. CDR1 SEHNR and CDR2 FQNEAQ come from the germline V gene (reference sequence).

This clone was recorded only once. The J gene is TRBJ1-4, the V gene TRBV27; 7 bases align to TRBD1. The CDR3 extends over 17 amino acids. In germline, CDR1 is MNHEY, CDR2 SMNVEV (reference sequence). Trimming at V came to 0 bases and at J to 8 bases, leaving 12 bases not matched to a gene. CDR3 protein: CASSLSPTGKIGEKLFF. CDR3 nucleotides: TGTGCCAGCAGTTTATCGCCGACAGGGAAGATCGGGGAAAAACTGTTTTTT.

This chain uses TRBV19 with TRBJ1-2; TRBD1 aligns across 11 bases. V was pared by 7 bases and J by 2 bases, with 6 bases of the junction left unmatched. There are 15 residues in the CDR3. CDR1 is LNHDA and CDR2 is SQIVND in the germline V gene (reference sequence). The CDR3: CASMRTGGFNYGYTF. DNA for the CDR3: TGTGCCAGTATGCGGACAGGGGGCTTCAACTATGGCTACACCTTC.

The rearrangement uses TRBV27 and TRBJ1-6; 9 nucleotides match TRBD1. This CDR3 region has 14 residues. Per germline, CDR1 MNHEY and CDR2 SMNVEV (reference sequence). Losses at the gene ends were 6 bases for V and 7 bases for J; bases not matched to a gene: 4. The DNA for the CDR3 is TGTGCCAGCAGCCGGGACAGGGTCAATTCACCCCTCCACTTT. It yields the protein CASSRDRVNSPLHF.

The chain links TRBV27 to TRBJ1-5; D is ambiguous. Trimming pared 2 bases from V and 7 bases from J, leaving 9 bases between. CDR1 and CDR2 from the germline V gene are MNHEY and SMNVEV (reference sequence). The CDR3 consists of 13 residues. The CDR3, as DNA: TGTGCCAGCAGTTTAAATCAGGCGCAGCCCCAGCATTTT. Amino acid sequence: CASSLNQAQPQHF.

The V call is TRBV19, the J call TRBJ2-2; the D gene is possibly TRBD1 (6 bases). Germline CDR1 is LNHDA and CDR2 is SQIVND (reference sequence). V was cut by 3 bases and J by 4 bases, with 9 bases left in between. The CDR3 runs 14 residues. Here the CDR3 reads CASSINRATGELFF. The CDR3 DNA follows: TGTGCCAGTAGTATTAACAGGGCCACCGGGGAGCTGTTTTTT.